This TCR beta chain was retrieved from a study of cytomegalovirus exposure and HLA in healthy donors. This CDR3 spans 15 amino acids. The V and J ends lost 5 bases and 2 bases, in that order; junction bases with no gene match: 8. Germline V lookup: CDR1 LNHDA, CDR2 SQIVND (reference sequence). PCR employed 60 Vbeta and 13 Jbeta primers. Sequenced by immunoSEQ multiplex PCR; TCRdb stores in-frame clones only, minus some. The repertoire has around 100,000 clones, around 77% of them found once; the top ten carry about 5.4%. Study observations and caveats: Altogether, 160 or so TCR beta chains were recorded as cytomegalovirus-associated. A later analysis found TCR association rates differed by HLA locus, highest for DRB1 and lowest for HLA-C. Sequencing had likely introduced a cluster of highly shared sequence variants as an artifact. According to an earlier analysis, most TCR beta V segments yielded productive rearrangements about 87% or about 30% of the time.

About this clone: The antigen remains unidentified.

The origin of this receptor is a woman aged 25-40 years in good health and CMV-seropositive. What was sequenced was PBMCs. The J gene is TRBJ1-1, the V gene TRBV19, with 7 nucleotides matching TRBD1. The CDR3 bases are TGTGCCAGTAGTCTCCGGACAGGATTAAACACTGAAGCTTTCTTT. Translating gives CASSLRTGLNTEAFF.